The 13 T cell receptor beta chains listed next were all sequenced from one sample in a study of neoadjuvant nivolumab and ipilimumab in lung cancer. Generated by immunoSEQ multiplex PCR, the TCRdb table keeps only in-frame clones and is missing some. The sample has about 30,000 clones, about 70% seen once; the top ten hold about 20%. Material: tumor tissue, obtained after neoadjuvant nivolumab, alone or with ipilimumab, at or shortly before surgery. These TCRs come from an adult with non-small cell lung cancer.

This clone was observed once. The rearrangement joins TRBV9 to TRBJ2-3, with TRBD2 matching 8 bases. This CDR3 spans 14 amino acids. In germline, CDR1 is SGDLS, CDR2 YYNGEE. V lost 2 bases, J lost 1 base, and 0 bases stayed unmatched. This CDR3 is CASSVSGGTDTQYF. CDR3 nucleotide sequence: TGTGCCAGCAGCGTTAGCGGGGGCACAGATACGCAGTATTTT.

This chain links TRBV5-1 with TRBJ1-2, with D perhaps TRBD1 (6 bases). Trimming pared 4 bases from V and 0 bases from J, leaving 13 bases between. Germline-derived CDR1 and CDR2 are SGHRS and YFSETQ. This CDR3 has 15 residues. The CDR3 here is CASSPTGGANYGYTF. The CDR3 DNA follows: TGCGCCAGCAGCCCGACAGGTGGAGCTAACTATGGCTACACCTTC.

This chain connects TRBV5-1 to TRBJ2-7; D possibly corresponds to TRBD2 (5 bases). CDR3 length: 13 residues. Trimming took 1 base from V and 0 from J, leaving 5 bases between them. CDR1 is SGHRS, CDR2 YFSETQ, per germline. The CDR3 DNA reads TGCGCCAGCAGCTTGACTAGCTCCTACGAGCAGTACTTC. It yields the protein CASSLTSSYEQYF.

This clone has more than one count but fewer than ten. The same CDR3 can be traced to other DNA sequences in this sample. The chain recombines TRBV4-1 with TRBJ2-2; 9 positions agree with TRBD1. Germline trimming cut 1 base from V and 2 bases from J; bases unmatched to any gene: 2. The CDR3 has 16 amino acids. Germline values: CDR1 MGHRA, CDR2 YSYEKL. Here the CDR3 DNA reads TGCGCCAGCAGCCAAGGACAGGGGGGTAACACCGGGGAGCTGTTTTTT. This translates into CASSQGQGGNTGELFF.

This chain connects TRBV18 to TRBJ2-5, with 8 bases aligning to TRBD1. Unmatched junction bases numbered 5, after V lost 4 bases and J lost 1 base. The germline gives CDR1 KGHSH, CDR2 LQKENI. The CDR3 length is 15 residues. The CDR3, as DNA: TGTGCCAGCTCACTTAATACAGGGGGCCAAGAGACCCAGTACTTC. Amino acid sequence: CASSLNTGGQETQYF. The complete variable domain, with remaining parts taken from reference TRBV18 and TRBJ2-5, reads NAGVMQNPRHLVRRRGQEARLRCSPMKGHSHVYWYRQLPEEGLKFMVYLQKENIIDESGMPKERFSAEFPKEGPSILRIQQVVRGDSAAYFCASSLNTGGQETQYFGPGTRLLVL.

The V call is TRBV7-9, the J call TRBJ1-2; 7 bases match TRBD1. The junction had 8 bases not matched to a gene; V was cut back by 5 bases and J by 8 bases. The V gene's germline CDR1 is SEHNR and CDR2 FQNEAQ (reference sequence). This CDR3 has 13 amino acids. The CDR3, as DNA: TGTGCCAGCAGCACCCTGACAGGGTTCGGCTACACCTTC. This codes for CASSTLTGFGYTF. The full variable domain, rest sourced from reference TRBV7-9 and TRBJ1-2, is DTGVSQNPRHKITKRGQNVTFRCDPISEHNRLYWYRQTLGQGPEFLTYFQNEAQLEKSRLLSDRFSAERPKGSFSTLEIQRTEQGDSAMYLCASSTLTGFGYTFGSGTRLTVV.

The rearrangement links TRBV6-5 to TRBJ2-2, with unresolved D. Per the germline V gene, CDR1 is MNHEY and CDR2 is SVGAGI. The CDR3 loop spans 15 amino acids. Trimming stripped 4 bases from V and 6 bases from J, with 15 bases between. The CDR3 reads CASSSLYNLAGELFF. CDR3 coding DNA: TGTGCCAGCAGTTCACTATACAACCTAGCCGGGGAGCTGTTTTTT.

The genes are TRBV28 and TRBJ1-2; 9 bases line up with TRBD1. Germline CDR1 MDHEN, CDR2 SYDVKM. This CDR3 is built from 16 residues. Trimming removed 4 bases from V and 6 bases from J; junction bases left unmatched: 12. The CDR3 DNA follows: TGTGCCAGCAGTTGGGCGGGACAGGGCGTCGGCAATGGCTACACCTTC. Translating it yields CASSWAGQGVGNGYTF.

CDR3 loop: CASSLGWELSYEQYF. DNA of the CDR3: TGCGCCAGCAGCTTAGGCTGGGAACTCTCCTACGAGCAGTACTTC. The chain employs TRBV5-1 and TRBJ2-7; no reliable D call. V lost 2 bases to trimming and J lost 0 bases, with 12 bases between them. Per germline, CDR1 SGHRS and CDR2 YFSETQ. The CDR3 extends over 15 amino acids.

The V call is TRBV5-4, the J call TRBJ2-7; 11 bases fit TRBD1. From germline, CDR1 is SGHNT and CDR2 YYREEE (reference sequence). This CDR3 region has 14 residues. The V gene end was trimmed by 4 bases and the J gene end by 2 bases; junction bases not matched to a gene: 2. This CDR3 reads CASSVDRGPYEQYF. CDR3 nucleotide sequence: TGTGCCAGCAGCGTGGACAGGGGGCCCTACGAGCAGTACTTC.

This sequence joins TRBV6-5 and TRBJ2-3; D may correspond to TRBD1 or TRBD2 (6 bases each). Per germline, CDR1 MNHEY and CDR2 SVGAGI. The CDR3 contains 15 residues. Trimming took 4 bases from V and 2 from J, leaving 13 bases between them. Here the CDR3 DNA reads TGTGCCAGCAGTTTAGGGGGGCCGATCACAGATACGCAGTATTTT. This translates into CASSLGGPITDTQYF.

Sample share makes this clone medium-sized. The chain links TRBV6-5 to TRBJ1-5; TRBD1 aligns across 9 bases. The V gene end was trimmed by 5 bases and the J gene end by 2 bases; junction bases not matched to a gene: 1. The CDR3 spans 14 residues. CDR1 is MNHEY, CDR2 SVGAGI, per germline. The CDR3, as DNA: TGTGCCAGCAGTCGGACAGGGGGCAATCAGCCCCAGCATTTT. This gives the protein CASSRTGGNQPQHF.

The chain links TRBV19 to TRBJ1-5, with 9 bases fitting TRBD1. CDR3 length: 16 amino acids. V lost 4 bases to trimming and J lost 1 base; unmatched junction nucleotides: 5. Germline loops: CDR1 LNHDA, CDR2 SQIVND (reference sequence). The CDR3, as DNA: TGTGCCAGTAGTAGGGGACAGGGAGTAAGCAATCAGCCCCAGCATTTT. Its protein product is CASSRGQGVSNQPQHF.